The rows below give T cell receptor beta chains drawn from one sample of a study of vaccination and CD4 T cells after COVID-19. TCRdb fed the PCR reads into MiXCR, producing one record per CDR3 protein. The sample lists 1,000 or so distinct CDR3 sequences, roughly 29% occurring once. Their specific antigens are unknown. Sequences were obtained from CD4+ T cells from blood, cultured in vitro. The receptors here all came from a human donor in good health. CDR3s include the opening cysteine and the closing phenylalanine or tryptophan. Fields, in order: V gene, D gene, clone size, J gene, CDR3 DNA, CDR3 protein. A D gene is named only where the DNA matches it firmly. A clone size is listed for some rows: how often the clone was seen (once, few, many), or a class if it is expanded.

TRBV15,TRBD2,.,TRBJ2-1,TGTGCCACCAGCAGAGCGCGACTAGCGGGAGGGCCAAGATCCTACAATGAGCAGTTCTTC,CATSRARLAGGPRSYNEQFF
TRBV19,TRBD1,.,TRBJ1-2,TGTGCCAGTAGTATTACCCCCTGGGACAGACCGCTCTATGGCTACACCTTC,CASSITPWDRPLYGYTF
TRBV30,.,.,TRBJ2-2,TGTGCCTGGAGTGTATTTGCCGGGGAGCTGTTTTTT,CAWSVFAGELFF
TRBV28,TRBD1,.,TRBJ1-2,TGTGCCAGCAGCTCAGGGGGGGGACAGGGGGCGGTGAGTGGCTACACCTTC,CASSSGGGQGAVSGYTF
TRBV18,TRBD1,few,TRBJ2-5,TGTGCCAGCAAGGGACAGGGCAGCGAGACCCAGTACTTC,CASKGQGSETQYF
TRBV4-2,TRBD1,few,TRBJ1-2,TGTGCCAGCAGCCGTGACAGGGCAGGCTATGGCTACACCTTC,CASSRDRAGYGYTF
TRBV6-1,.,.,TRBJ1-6,TGTGCCAGCAGGACCGGGGGGGCCGATAATTCACCCCTCCACTTT,CASRTGGADNSPLHF
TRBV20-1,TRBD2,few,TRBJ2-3,TGCAGTGCCCATAAGCCGCGGGAGGGCGGCGATACGCAGTATTTT,CSAHKPREGGDTQYF
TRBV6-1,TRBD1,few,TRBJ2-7,TGTGCCAGCAGTCCCCGGGGGTGGGACAGGGGTCCTTTGGGCTCCTACGAGCAGTACTTC,CASSPRGWDRGPLGSYEQYF
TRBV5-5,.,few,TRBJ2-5,TGTGCCAGCAGCTTGGCGTCGCCAGAGACCCAGTACTTC,CASSLASPETQYF
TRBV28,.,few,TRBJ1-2,TGTGCCAGTTCGAGGCGGAGTCGTGGCTATGGCTACACCTTC,CASSRRSRGYGYTF
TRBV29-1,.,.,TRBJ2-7,TGCAGCGTCAAGAGAGGACCCCAAGCTGAGCAGTACTTC,CSVKRGPQAEQYF
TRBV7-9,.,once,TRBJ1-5,TGTGCCAGCAGCTTAACGGGACTCAATCAGCCCCAGCATTTT,CASSLTGLNQPQHF
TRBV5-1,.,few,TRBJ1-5,TGCGCCAGCAGCTCTTCAGGTCCAAAAAGCGGGCCCCAGCATTTT,CASSSSGPKSGPQHF
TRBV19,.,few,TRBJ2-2,TGTGCCAGTACTAGGACCGGGGAGCTGTTTTTT,CASTRTGELFF
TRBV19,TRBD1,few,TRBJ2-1,TGTGCCAGTAAGAAGGGACAGGGGACATACAATGAGCAGTTCTTC,CASKKGQGTYNEQFF
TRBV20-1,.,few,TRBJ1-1,TGCAGTGCTAGAGTGTTAATGACTGAAGCTTTCTTT,CSARVLMTEAFF
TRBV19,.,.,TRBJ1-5,TGTGCCAGTACCCGGGGCGCACCCTTCCGGGGGGCTTATAGCAATCAGCCCCAGCATTTT,CASTRGAPFRGAYSNQPQHF
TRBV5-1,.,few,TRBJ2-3,TGCGCCAGCAGCTGGGCCCGACCTAGCACAGATACGCAGTATTTT,CASSWARPSTDTQYF
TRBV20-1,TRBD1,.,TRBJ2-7,TGCAGTGCTAGAGATAACAGCGGACAGGACCTCTTC,CSARDNSGQDLF
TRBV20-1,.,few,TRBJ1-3,TGCAGTGCTAGAGATCTAATCAGCAGCTCTGGAAACACCATATATTTT,CSARDLISSSGNTIYF
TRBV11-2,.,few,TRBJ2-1,TGTGCCAGCAGCTTGGGGAGGAAGACAGTTTTCTCCTACAATGAGCAGTTCTTC,CASSLGRKTVFSYNEQFF
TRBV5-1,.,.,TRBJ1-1,TGCGCCAGCAGCTTGGCCGCGGAGATGAACACTGAAGCTTTCTTT,CASSLAAEMNTEAFF
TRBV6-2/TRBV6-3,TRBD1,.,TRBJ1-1,TGTGCCAGCAGGTTTCAACAGGGGGACACTGAAGCTTTCTTT,CASRFQQGDTEAFF
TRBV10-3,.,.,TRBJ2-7,TGTGCCATCAGTGAGTCTGCCAAGGGACCCTACGAGCAGTACTTC,CAISESAKGPYEQYF
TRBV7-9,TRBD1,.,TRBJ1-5,TGTGCCAGCAGCCCCATCAGGGGGCACCAGCCCCAGCATTTT,CASSPIRGHQPQHF
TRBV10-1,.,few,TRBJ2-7,TGCGCCAGCAGTGAAGGTTTCCCCTACGAGCAGTACTTC,CASSEGFPYEQYF
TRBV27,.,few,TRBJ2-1,TGTGCCAGCAGTAGGGCAGGGGGGTCTGGGGAGCAGTTCTTC,CASSRAGGSGEQFF
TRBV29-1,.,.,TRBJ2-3,TGCAGCGTTGAGGACTACACAGATACGCAGTATTTT,CSVEDYTDTQYF
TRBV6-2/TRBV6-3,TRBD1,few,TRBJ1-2,TGTGCCAGCAGTTACGGGACAGGGAAATACAGCTATGGCTACACCTTC,CASSYGTGKYSYGYTF
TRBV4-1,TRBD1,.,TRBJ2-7,TGCGCCAGCAGCCCTCTGTCCGGACAGGGGGTTTGGCAGTACTTC,CASSPLSGQGVWQYF
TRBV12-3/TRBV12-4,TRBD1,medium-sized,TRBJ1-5,TGTGCCAGCACCCAGGGGGAGTTTCAAGGTCAGCCCCAGCATTTT,CASTQGEFQGQPQHF
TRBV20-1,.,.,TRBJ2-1,TGCAGTGCTAGAGGGGCGGCTCGTAAAGATGGCTACAATGAGCAGTTCTTC,CSARGAARKDGYNEQFF
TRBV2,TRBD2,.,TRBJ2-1,TGTGCCAGCACCATAGAGGCTAGCGGATACAATGAGCAGTTCTTC,CASTIEASGYNEQFF
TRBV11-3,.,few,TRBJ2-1,TGTGCCAGCAGCTCCAACAGGGGGGGGGCCAATGAGCAGTTCTTC,CASSSNRGGANEQFF
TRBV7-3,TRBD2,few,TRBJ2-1,TGTGCCAGCAGTTCACCCAACTGGAGCGGGAGGGCTGAGCAGTTCTTC,CASSSPNWSGRAEQFF
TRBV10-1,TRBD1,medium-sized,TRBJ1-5,TGCGCCAGCAGCCAAGGACAGGCGAGCAATCAGCCCCAGCATTTT,CASSQGQASNQPQHF
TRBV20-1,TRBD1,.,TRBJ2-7,TGCAGTGCTAGTGGCCAAACAGGGGTGGGGCACGAGCAGTACTTC,CSASGQTGVGHEQYF
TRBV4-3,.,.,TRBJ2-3,TGCGCCAGCAGCCAAAGACATCTCACAGATACGCAGTATTTT,CASSQRHLTDTQYF
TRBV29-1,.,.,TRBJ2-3,TGCAGCGCCTCCCGAACGACTAGCACAGATACGCAGTATTTT,CSASRTTSTDTQYF
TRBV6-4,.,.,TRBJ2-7,TGTGCCAGGACCCGGGACGTGAGCTCCTACGAGCAGTACTTC,CARTRDVSSYEQYF
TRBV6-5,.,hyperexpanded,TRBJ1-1,TGTGCCAGCAGTTACCCGCCGGACACTGAAGCTTTCTTT,CASSYPPDTEAFF
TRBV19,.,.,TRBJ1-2,TGTGCCAGTAGTCATCCAGGGTCGGGCTATGGCTACACCTTC,CASSHPGSGYGYTF
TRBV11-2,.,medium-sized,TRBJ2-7,TGTGCCAGCAGCCCAAGGTCCAGGAGGACCTACGAGCAGTACTTC,CASSPRSRRTYEQYF
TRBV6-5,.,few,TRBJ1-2,TGTGCCAGCAGTTATCGAGGATATGGCTACACCTTC,CASSYRGYGYTF